One sample yielded the 13 T cell receptor beta chains listed below, sequenced in a study of shared clonotypes between healthy human individuals. TCRdb's copy holds only in-frame clones and misses some; the assay was immunoSEQ multiplex PCR. The data contain about 1.1 million clones, around 77% of them singletons. Specimen: memory CD4+ T cells from PBMCs. Subset in this sample: CD45RA-negative fraction. These receptors came from a man younger than 35 in good health. Some clones in this sample may be carry-over from other donors' samples.

This clone was observed a few times. The chain combines TRBV6-1 with TRBJ2-3, with no clear D. The CDR3 is made up of 12 amino acids. The ends were cut back, 5 bases at V and 11 bases at J, with 14 bases in the middle. The germline gives CDR1 MNHNS, CDR2 SASEGT. This CDR3 reads CASSPKGHKQYF. The DNA of the CDR3 is TGTGCCAGCAGTCCCAAGGGTCATAAGCAGTATTTT.

With regard to this clone: Other DNA sequences in this specimen translate into the identical CDR3. This sequence joins TRBV28 and TRBJ1-2; D not resolved. The germline V gene encodes CDR1 MDHEN and CDR2 SYDVKM. Trimming cost V 8 bases and J 5 bases, with 9 bases left between them. There are 11 residues in the CDR3. The CDR3 DNA is TGTGCCAGCTCCCGGGCATATGGCTACACCTTC. Its protein product is CASSRAYGYTF.

The chain links TRBV7-8 to TRBJ2-7, with 7 bases identical to TRBD2. V lost 1 base, J lost 2 bases, and 11 bases stayed unmatched. This CDR3 spans 17 amino acids. Germline loops: CDR1 SGHVS, CDR2 FQNEAQ. The CDR3 nucleotides read TGTGCCAGCAGCTTAGGGTTGGGGGGGACCCCAACCTACGAGCAGTACTTC. Translating gives CASSLGLGGTPTYEQYF.

The J gene is TRBJ2-7, the V gene TRBV11-2; 7 bases are shared with TRBD1. Germline CDR1 is SGHAT and CDR2 is FQNNGV. The CDR3 sequence is 15 residues long. V gave up 1 base and J gave up 2 bases; unmatched junction bases: 5. CDR3 bases: TGTGCCAGCAGCTTAGGACAGGGAAAGACCTACGAGCAGTACTTC. Its protein product is CASSLGQGKTYEQYF.

This clone has just a few counts. V and J are TRBV19 and TRBJ2-3; TRBD1 is a possible D gene (6 bases). Germline CDR1 and CDR2: LNHDA and SQIVND (reference sequence). The CDR3 is 12 amino acids. V was clipped by 6 bases and J by 4 bases, with 8 bases between them. The CDR3, as DNA: TGTGCCAGTAGCGACAGGTCAGATACGCAGTATTTT. Translated: CASSDRSDTQYF.

The J gene is TRBJ2-7, the V gene TRBV15; 11 positions match TRBD1. The CDR3 length is 16 residues. CDR1 and CDR2 (germline): LNHNV, YYDKDF (reference sequence). V was clipped by 5 bases and J by 1 base; unmatched bases: 7. CDR3 coding DNA: TGTGCCACCAGCTCTCGCCGGGACAGGGGGTCCTACGAGCAGTACTTC. Translated, it gives CATSSRRDRGSYEQYF.

J is TRBJ1-5 and V is TRBV30, with a tentative D call TRBD1 (5 bases). The germline V gene encodes CDR1 GTSNPN and CDR2 SVGIG (reference sequence). The germline V and J ends were trimmed by 1 base and 0 bases, with 7 bases remaining between them. This CDR3 is built from 14 residues. CDR3 bases: TGTGCCTGGAGTGAGGGGAATAGCAATCAGCCCCAGCATTTT. This codes for CAWSEGNSNQPQHF.

The chain uses TRBV29-1 and TRBJ2-7; D unresolved. This CDR3 has 11 amino acids. The germline CDR1 and CDR2 sequences are SQVTM and ANQGSEA. The chain's CDR3 is CNASHYGEQYF. The CDR3 DNA sequence: TGCAACGCCTCACACTATGGCGAGCAGTACTTC.

This clone was picked up one time. The CDR3 is CASSVLRQAGYNEQFF. CDR3 sequence (DNA): TGTGCCAGCAGCGTGCTGAGGCAGGCGGGATACAATGAGCAGTTCTTC. The chain carries TRBV7-9 and TRBJ2-1; a weak D match, TRBD2 (6 bases). Germline values: CDR1 SEHNR, CDR2 FQNEAQ (reference sequence). V was shortened by 5 bases and J by 4 bases, with 18 bases between the two germline ends. The CDR3 extends over 16 amino acids.

The chain has TRBV7-9 and TRBJ2-3; D possibly corresponds to TRBD1 (5 bases). This CDR3 is built from 15 residues. Trimming shortened V by 5 bases and J by 1 base, and 13 bases separated the two germline ends. Germline CDR1 SEHNR, CDR2 FQNEAQ (reference sequence). DNA of the CDR3: TGTGCCAGCAGCCCGAATGGGGCACGCACAGATACGCAGTATTTT. Translating gives CASSPNGARTDTQYF.

The rearrangement uses TRBV28 and TRBJ2-5; tentatively, D is TRBD1 (6 bases). The CDR3 loop spans 15 amino acids. Deletions cut 3 bases from V and 5 bases from J, with 16 bases between. Germline V gene lookup returns CDR1 MDHEN and CDR2 SYDVKM. The DNA of the CDR3 is TGTGCCAGCAGTTTGTGGCAGGGGCAGCGGGAGACCCAGTACTTC. It is translated as CASSLWQGQRETQYF.

This sequence joins TRBV2 and TRBJ1-5, with D possibly TRBD1 on 6 matching bases. The germline V gene encodes CDR1 SNHLY and CDR2 FYNNEI. Trimming removed 9 bases from V and 5 bases from J, with 14 bases in between. The CDR3 sequence is 13 residues long. The CDR3 reads CASEWTADQPQHF. CDR3 bases: TGTGCCAGTGAGTGGACAGCGGATCAGCCCCAGCATTTT. The full variable domain, in which reference TRBV2 and TRBJ1-5 provide the parts outside the CDR3, is EPEVTQTPSHQVTQMGQEVILRCVPISNHLYFYWYRQILGQKVEFLVSFYNNEISEKSEIFDDQFSVERPDGSNFTLKIRSTKLEDSAMYFCASEWTADQPQHFGDGTRLSIL.

The gene calls are TRBV10-2 and TRBJ1-5; D not resolved. Trimming cost V 4 bases and J 6 bases, with 10 bases left between them. Germline values: CDR1 WSHSY, CDR2 SAAADI. This CDR3 comprises 13 residues. This chain's CDR3 is CASSAWGFQPQHF. The CDR3 nucleotides read TGCGCCAGCAGTGCTTGGGGTTTTCAGCCCCAGCATTTT.